This T cell receptor beta chain was identified in a study of shared clonotypes between healthy human individuals. Produced via immunoSEQ multiplex PCR; TCRdb's table is partial and in-frame only. The sample includes around 550,000 clones, 90% to 97% seen only once; the top ten take about 0.054%. Study findings and constraints: Some clonotypes were shared by all four sorted-subset donors, while others were not shared. The non-shared ones had lower generation probabilities than the shared ones. The naive CD4 repertoires of a few donors were compared, and around 5% of clonotypes were shared. Incompleteness in sorted-subset sequencing, despite large depth, was shown by rarefaction.

Trimming stripped 3 bases from V and 2 bases from J, with 7 bases between. Germline V lookup: CDR1 SQVTM, CDR2 ANQGSEA. CDR3 length: 12 amino acids. Notes on this clone: What it binds is not known.

A CD45RA-negative memory subset and a CD45RA+ naive subset were separated from the CD4+ cells. The clonotype originates from a woman aged 25 to 45 in good health. This chain links TRBV29-1 with TRBJ1-1; D remains ambiguous. Sequencing input: naive CD4+ T cells sorted from blood. As to subset: CD45RA+ positively selected. CDR3 amino acids: CSVDEVNTEAFF. Written as DNA, the CDR3 is TGCAGCGTTGATGAAGTAAACACTGAAGCTTTCTTT.